These 32 T cell receptor beta chains share one sample of origin, sequenced in a study of blood T cell repertoires in COVID-19. Assay: immunoSEQ multiplex PCR; the TCRdb copy retains only in-frame clones and omits some. The data contain around 170,000 clones, roughly 90% of them singletons. Sequenced: peripheral blood. The receptors were sampled from a woman in her sixties or seventies with acute or convalescent COVID-19.

The chain links TRBV5-1 to TRBJ1-1; D not certain. This CDR3 comprises 15 residues. Germline CDR1 SGHRS, CDR2 YFSETQ. The V gene lost 1 base and the J gene lost 6 bases, with 16 bases spanning the gap. The CDR3 bases are TGCGCCAGCAGCTTGTTAACCCAGAGGCGGGCTGAAGCTTTCTTT. Translation: CASSLLTQRRAEAFF.

The V and J genes are TRBV6-5 and TRBJ2-2, with a possible D match to TRBD2 (6 bases). The CDR3 is made up of 14 amino acids. Trimming shortened V by 1 base and J by 6 bases, and 9 bases separated the two germline ends. CDR1 is MNHEY, CDR2 SVGAGI, per germline. The DNA of the CDR3 is TGTGCCAGCAGTTACTTGGGGGGATCCGGGGAGCTGTTTTTT. Translated, it gives CASSYLGGSGELFF.

The chain employs TRBV5-1 and TRBJ2-2; D is ambiguous. V shed 1 base and J shed 2 bases, with 12 bases lying between them. This CDR3 spans 16 amino acids. Germline V lookup: CDR1 SGHRS, CDR2 YFSETQ. CDR3 sequence: CASSLQAELNTGELFF. The CDR3 nucleotides read TGCGCCAGCAGCTTGCAGGCAGAGCTAAACACCGGGGAGCTGTTTTTT.

This clone was counted between two and nine times. This chain uses TRBV5-5 with TRBJ1-5; D gene ambiguous. Germline loops: CDR1 SGHKS, CDR2 YYEKEE (reference sequence). This CDR3 is 19 amino acids long. V lost 0 bases and J lost 3, with 22 bases in between. The CDR3 region is CASSLGGGLPSSNNQPQHF. CDR3 bases: TGTGCCAGCAGCTTGGGGGGAGGACTGCCGTCTTCCAACAATCAGCCCCAGCATTTT.

This clone came up once. This rearrangement joins TRBV12-3 or TRBV12-4 to TRBJ1-1; D possibly corresponds to TRBD1 (6 bases). The CDR3 extends over 12 amino acids. V gave up 2 bases and J gave up 7 bases, with 8 bases separating them. The CDR3 region is CASSLSRGEAFF. CDR3 sequence (DNA): TGTGCCAGCAGTTTAAGCAGGGGTGAAGCTTTCTTT.

The V and J genes are TRBV5-4 and TRBJ2-5; 11 bases agree with TRBD2. This CDR3 spans 15 amino acids. Trimming took 1 base from V and 3 from J; bases not matched to a gene: 2. From germline, CDR1 is SGHNT and CDR2 YYREEE (reference sequence). The DNA for the CDR3 is TGTGCCAGCAGCTTGATGACTAGCGGGGAAGAGACCCAGTACTTC. Translated: CASSLMTSGEETQYF.

Written as DNA, the CDR3 is TGTGCCAGCAGCCTGCCGGGGTATGACAATGAGCAGTTCTTC. Amino acids: CASSLPGYDNEQFF. The J gene is TRBJ2-1, the V gene TRBV28; weak D call: TRBD2 (5 bases). The V end lost 6 bases, the J end lost 5 bases, and 14 bases lay between the germline ends. The germline gives CDR1 MDHEN, CDR2 SYDVKM. CDR3 length: 14 residues.

V and J are TRBV2 and TRBJ1-1; 11 bases are shared with TRBD1. V shed 6 bases and J 5 bases; nucleotides not matched to a gene: 5. The CDR3 covers 14 residues. Germline CDR1 SNHLY, CDR2 FYNNEI. The CDR3 region has the DNA TGTGCCAGCAGATCCGGGACAGGGGGGACTGAAGCTTTCTTT. Its translation: CASRSGTGGTEAFF. The full variable domain, rest sourced from reference TRBV2 and TRBJ1-1, is EPEVTQTPSHQVTQMGQEVILRCVPISNHLYFYWYRQILGQKVEFLVSFYNNEISEKSEIFDDQFSVERPDGSNFTLKIRSTKLEDSAMYFCASRSGTGGTEAFFGQGTRLTVV.

The CDR3 protein is CASRLPGQGSVGTEAFF. CDR3 in DNA: TGTGCCAGCAGACTACCGGGACAAGGTTCAGTGGGCACTGAAGCTTTCTTT. J is TRBJ1-1 and V is TRBV28, with D maybe TRBD1 (6 bases). With 6 bases removed from V and 4 bases from J, the gap between germline ends came to 24 bases. The CDR3 is 17 residues long. Germline V CDR1 and CDR2: MDHEN, SYDVKM. The full variable domain, with the rest looked up from reference TRBV28 and TRBJ1-1, is DVKVTQSSRYLVKRTGEKVFLECVQDMDHENMFWYRQDPGLGLRLIYFSYDVKMKEKGDIPEGYSVSREKKERFSLILESASTNQTSMYLCASRLPGQGSVGTEAFFGQGTRLTVV.

The chain employs TRBV11-2 and TRBJ1-5; TRBD1 matches at 8 bases. V was clipped by 5 bases and J by 2 bases; unmatched bases: 5. The CDR3 sequence is 15 residues long. Looked up from germline, CDR1 is SGHAT and CDR2 is FQNNGV. CDR3: CASSRGQGGNQPQHF. The CDR3, as DNA: TGTGCCAGCAGCCGCGGACAGGGAGGCAATCAGCCCCAGCATTTT.

V gene TRBV4-3 combines with J gene TRBJ2-2; tentatively, D is TRBD2 (6 bases). Trimming pared 5 bases from V and 0 bases from J, leaving 10 bases between. This CDR3 contains 15 residues. Germline loops: CDR1 LGHNA, CDR2 YSLEER. CDR3 nucleotides: TGCGCCAGCAGCGGGTGGGGGGCGAACACCGGGGAGCTGTTTTTT. Encoded protein: CASSGWGANTGELFF.

This chain links TRBV7-6 with TRBJ2-3, with D tentatively TRBD1 (6 bases). V was shortened by 5 bases and J by 3 bases, with 21 bases between the two germline ends. This CDR3 has 17 residues. Germline loops: CDR1 SGHVS, CDR2 FNYEAQ. The CDR3 DNA is TGTGCCAGCAGCCGGGCAGGGGATATGTTTTGGACAGATACGCAGTATTTT. It yields the protein CASSRAGDMFWTDTQYF.

The chain couples TRBV4-3 to TRBJ1-2; TRBD1 might be the D (5 bases). There are 14 residues in the CDR3. Germline assignment: CDR1 LGHNA and CDR2 YSLEER. Trimming stripped 2 bases from V and 2 bases from J, with 9 bases between. The CDR3 DNA reads TGCGCCAGCAGCCAAATCGCAGGGAACTATGGCTACACCTTC. Its translation: CASSQIAGNYGYTF.

The chain joins TRBV7-9 to TRBJ1-2, with TRBD1 identical over 9 bases. Germline lookup yields CDR1 SEHNR and CDR2 FQNEAQ (reference sequence). The CDR3 totals 14 residues. V was pared by 4 bases and J by 2 bases, with 2 bases of the junction left unmatched. The CDR3 sequence is CASSSTGGNYGYTF. The CDR3 DNA follows: TGTGCCAGCAGCTCGACAGGGGGGAACTATGGCTACACCTTC.

The genes are TRBV30 and TRBJ1-6; 7 nucleotides align to TRBD1. CDR3 length equals 13 residues. Trimming removed 3 bases from V and 7 bases from J; junction bases left unmatched: 3. CDR1 and CDR2 from the germline V gene are GTSNPN and SVGIG (reference sequence). The CDR3 reads CAWRGTVNSPLHF. The CDR3 DNA reads TGTGCCTGGAGGGGGACAGTAAATTCACCCCTCCACTTT. The full variable domain, completed using reference TRBV30 and TRBJ1-6, is SQTIHQWPATLVQPVGSPLSLECTVEGTSNPNLYWYRQAAGRGLQLLFYSVGIGQISSEVPQNLSASRPQDRQFILSSKKLLLSDSGFYLCAWRGTVNSPLHFGNGTRLTVT.

The rearrangement joins TRBV11-2 to TRBJ2-2; 10 bases agree with TRBD1. The V and J ends lost 1 base and 7 bases, in that order; junction bases with no gene match: 3. This CDR3 region has 15 residues. Germline V gene data show CDR1 as SGHAT and CDR2 as FQNNGV. CDR3 DNA sequence: TGTGCCAGCAGCTTAGGACAGGGGGCCGGCGGGGAGCTGTTTTTT. Encoded protein: CASSLGQGAGGELFF.

This chain uses TRBV7-8 with TRBJ2-1; 12 bases fit TRBD2. The CDR3 totals 14 residues. Germline V gives CDR1 SGHVS, CDR2 FQNEAQ. Germline trimming cut 5 bases from V and 8 bases from J; bases unmatched to any gene: 4. The CDR3 loop reads CASSPSGRADEQFF. The CDR3 coding sequence is TGTGCCAGCAGCCCTAGCGGGAGGGCAGATGAGCAGTTCTTC.

In its sample, this clone was seen once. The CDR3 loop reads CASWGSTGSARWDTEAFF. The CDR3 coding sequence is TGTGCCAGCTGGGGGTCGACAGGGAGTGCCCGCTGGGACACTGAAGCTTTCTTT. This rearrangement joins TRBV6-4 to TRBJ1-1; the match to TRBD1 covers 7 bases. CDR1 is MRHNA and CDR2 is SNTAGT in the germline V gene. V trimming: 8 bases; J trimming: 3 bases; junction bases outside the gene matches: 21. The CDR3 runs 18 residues.

The CDR3 sequence: CASSLLQDLNTGELFF. The DNA for the CDR3 is TGTGCCAGCAGCTTATTACAGGATTTAAACACCGGGGAGCTGTTTTTT. V and J are TRBV11-2 and TRBJ2-2, with D possibly TRBD1 on 5 matching bases. This CDR3 has 16 residues. The V end lost 2 bases, the J end lost 2 bases, and 12 bases lay between the germline ends. Germline V lookup: CDR1 SGHAT, CDR2 FQNNGV.

This sequence joins TRBV5-1 and TRBJ1-6; TRBD1 aligns across 10 bases. This CDR3 comprises 15 residues. CDR1 is SGHRS and CDR2 is YFSETQ in the germline V gene. With V trimmed by 5 bases and J by 9 bases, 8 bases remained unmatched. The chain's CDR3 is CASSSGQGPPSPLHF. CDR3 nucleotides: TGCGCCAGCAGTTCGGGACAGGGGCCGCCTTCACCCCTCCACTTT.

The chain recombines TRBV11-3 with TRBJ2-1; TRBD2 aligns across 16 bases. The CDR3 extends over 16 amino acids. CDR1 is SGHNT, CDR2 YENEEA, per germline. J was trimmed by 8 bases and V by 4 bases; bases with no gene match: 5. CDR3 coding DNA: TGTGCCAGCAGCTCGGGACTAGCGGGAGGGTACGATGAGCAGTTCTTC. As protein: CASSSGLAGGYDEQFF.

The rearrangement joins TRBV30 to TRBJ2-7, with 10 bases matching TRBD1. The V and J ends lost 4 bases and 0 bases, in that order; junction bases with no gene match: 9. The CDR3 is made up of 16 amino acids. CDR1 is GTSNPN, CDR2 SVGIG, per germline (reference sequence). The CDR3 protein is CAWTTLGQGISYEQYF. Written as DNA, the CDR3 is TGTGCCTGGACCACCTTGGGACAGGGGATCTCCTACGAGCAGTACTTC.

CDR3 coding DNA: TGTGCCAGCACCTTGAACGGGATCATTGGAAACACCATATATTTT. Encoded protein: CASTLNGIIGNTIYF. The chain recombines TRBV28 with TRBJ1-3; D gene ambiguous. CDR1 MDHEN and CDR2 SYDVKM come from the germline V gene. V shed 7 bases and J shed 3 bases, with 16 bases lying between them. The CDR3 is made up of 15 amino acids.

The V call is TRBV7-6, the J call TRBJ2-3, with 7 bases that match TRBD1. Germline CDR1 reads SGHVS; CDR2 reads FNYEAQ. V lost 5 bases and J lost 0; bases outside the gene matches: 5. This CDR3 region has 15 residues. The CDR3: CASSAPGQSTDTQYF. CDR3 DNA: TGTGCCAGCAGCGCGCCGGGACAGAGCACAGATACGCAGTATTTT.

The chain joins TRBV20-1 to TRBJ1-1, with 8 bases lining up with TRBD1. The CDR3 spans 16 residues. Germline V lookup: CDR1 DFQATT, CDR2 SNEGSKA (reference sequence). J lost 8 bases, V lost 3 bases, and 17 bases had no gene match. This chain's CDR3 is CSASGRQGKDLAEAFF. CDR3 DNA: TGCAGTGCTAGTGGTCGACAGGGGAAGGATCTAGCCGAAGCTTTCTTT.

V and J are TRBV2 and TRBJ1-5; maybe TRBD1 (6 bases). The CDR3 consists of 15 residues. CDR1 is SNHLY, CDR2 FYNNEI, per germline. Trimming pared 5 bases from V and 0 bases from J, leaving 11 bases between. CDR3: CASSQQGDSNQPQHF. The CDR3 nucleotides are TGTGCCAGCAGTCAACAGGGAGATAGCAATCAGCCCCAGCATTTT.

The chain recombines TRBV18 with TRBJ1-2; TRBD1 aligns across 7 bases. Germline V gives CDR1 KGHSH, CDR2 LQKENI. This CDR3 has 15 amino acids. The V segment lost 4 bases and the J segment 4 bases; nucleotides outside the gene matches: 9. In nucleotides, the CDR3 is TGTGCCAGCTCACAACAACAGGGGCTGAGCTATGGCTACACCTTC. Encoded protein: CASSQQQGLSYGYTF.

The rearrangement joins TRBV6-6 to TRBJ2-3, with 10 bases fitting TRBD2. Germline-derived CDR1 and CDR2 are MNHNY and SVGAGI (reference sequence). The length of the CDR3 is 16 residues. J was trimmed by 4 bases and V by 2 bases; bases with no gene match: 6. The CDR3 DNA reads as TGTGCCAGCAGTTACCCCAGCGGGAGGGTCGCAGATACGCAGTATTTT. It yields the protein CASSYPSGRVADTQYF.

This clone was counted only a few times. The rearrangement joins TRBV6-5 to TRBJ1-2; 9 positions agree with TRBD1. The junction had 7 bases not matched to a gene; V was cut back by 6 bases and J by 5 bases. CDR3 length: 14 amino acids. Germline assignment: CDR1 MNHEY and CDR2 SVGAGI. The CDR3 here is CASSFTGGGYGYTF. DNA of the CDR3: TGTGCCAGCAGCTTCACAGGGGGCGGGTATGGCTACACCTTC.

This chain uses TRBV29-1 with TRBJ1-2; maybe TRBD1 (6 bases). In germline, CDR1 is SQVTM, CDR2 ANQGSEA. The V gene lost 3 bases and the J gene lost 2 bases, with 10 bases spanning the gap. The CDR3 runs to 13 residues. DNA for the CDR3: TGCAGCGTTGACCGGCAGGGGAACTATGGCTACACCTTC. As protein: CSVDRQGNYGYTF.

The chain couples TRBV2 to TRBJ2-1; TRBD2 matches at 12 bases. CDR1 is SNHLY, CDR2 FYNNEI, per germline. V dropped 5 bases and J dropped 5; count of bases not matched to a gene: 4. This CDR3 region has 15 residues. The CDR3 spells CASSWRLAGDNEQFF. The CDR3 DNA is TGTGCCAGCAGTTGGCGACTAGCGGGAGACAATGAGCAGTTCTTC.

The V gene is TRBV7-2, the J gene TRBJ2-2; 7 bases are shared with TRBD2. Germline V gives CDR1 SGHTA, CDR2 FQGNSA. The trim removed 4 bases at V and 3 bases at J, leaving 5 bases unmatched. The CDR3 length is 15 residues. The DNA for the CDR3 is TGTGCCAGCAGCTCATTACTAGCGTACACCGGGGAGCTGTTTTTT. It translates to CASSSLLAYTGELFF.